This T cell receptor beta chain was captured by sequencing in a study of blood T cell repertoires in COVID-19. On the study more broadly: T cells, B-cell-depleted T cells, or PBMCs provided the cDNA or gDNA that served as material.

V gave up 3 bases and J gave up 7 bases; unmatched junction bases: 8. In germline, CDR1 is ENHRY, CDR2 SYGVKD. This CDR3 comprises 17 residues. The assay was immunoSEQ multiplex PCR, and TCRdb's table has in-frame clones only and misses some. Of 150,000 to 200,000 clones in the sample, 75% to 90% were seen once. Sequencing was done on a sample of peripheral blood. This receptor was obtained from a woman aged 70-85 years with COVID-19, enrolled during active disease. The chain recombines TRBV10-3 with TRBJ2-1, with 14 positions matching TRBD2. The CDR3 loop reads CAISENPGLAGVNEQFF. CDR3 sequence (DNA): TGTGCCATCAGTGAAAACCCGGGACTAGCGGGAGTGAATGAGCAGTTCTTC.